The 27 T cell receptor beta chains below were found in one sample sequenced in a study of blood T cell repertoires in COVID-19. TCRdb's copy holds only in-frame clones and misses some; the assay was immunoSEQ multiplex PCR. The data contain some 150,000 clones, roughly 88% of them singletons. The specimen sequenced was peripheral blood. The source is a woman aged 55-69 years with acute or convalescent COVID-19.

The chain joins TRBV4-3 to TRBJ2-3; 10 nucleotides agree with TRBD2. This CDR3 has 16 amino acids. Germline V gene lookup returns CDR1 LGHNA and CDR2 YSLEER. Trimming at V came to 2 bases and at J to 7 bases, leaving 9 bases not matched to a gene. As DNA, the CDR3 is TGCGCCAGCAGCCAATCCCTAGCGGGGGCTAGGAATACGCAGTATTTT. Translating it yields CASSQSLAGARNTQYF.

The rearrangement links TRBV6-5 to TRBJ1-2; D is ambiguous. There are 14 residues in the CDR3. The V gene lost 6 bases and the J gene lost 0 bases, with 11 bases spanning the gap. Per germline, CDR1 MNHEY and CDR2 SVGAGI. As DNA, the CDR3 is TGTGCCAGCAGCCGTACCGCGACTAACTATGGCTACACCTTC. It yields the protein CASSRTATNYGYTF.

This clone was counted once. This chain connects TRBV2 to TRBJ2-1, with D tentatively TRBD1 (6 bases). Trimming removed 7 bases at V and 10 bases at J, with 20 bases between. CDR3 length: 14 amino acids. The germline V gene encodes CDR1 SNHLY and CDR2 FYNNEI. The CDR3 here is CASMGRGHFGEQFF. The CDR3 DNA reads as TGTGCCAGCATGGGCAGGGGACATTTCGGGGAGCAGTTCTTC.

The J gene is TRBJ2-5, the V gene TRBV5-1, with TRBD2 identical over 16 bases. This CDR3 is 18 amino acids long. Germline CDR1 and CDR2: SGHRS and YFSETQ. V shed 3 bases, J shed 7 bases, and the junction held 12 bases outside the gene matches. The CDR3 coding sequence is TGCGCCAGCAGCTCGGGACTAGCGGGGGGGCTCGTCCAACCGACCCAGTACTTC. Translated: CASSSGLAGGLVQPTQYF.

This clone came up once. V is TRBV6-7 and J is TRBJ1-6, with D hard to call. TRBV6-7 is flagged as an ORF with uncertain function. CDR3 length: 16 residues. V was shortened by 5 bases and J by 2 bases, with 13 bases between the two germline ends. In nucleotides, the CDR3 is TGTGCCAGCAGTATGGAGGAAGGTGCCTATAATTCACCCCTCCACTTT. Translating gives CASSMEEGAYNSPLHF.

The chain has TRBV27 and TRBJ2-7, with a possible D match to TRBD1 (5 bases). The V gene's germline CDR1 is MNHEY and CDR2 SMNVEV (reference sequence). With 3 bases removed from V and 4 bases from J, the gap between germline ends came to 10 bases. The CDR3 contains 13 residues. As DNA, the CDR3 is TGTGCCAGCAGTTTGAAGGGGCGATACGAGCAGTACTTC. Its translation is CASSLKGRYEQYF.

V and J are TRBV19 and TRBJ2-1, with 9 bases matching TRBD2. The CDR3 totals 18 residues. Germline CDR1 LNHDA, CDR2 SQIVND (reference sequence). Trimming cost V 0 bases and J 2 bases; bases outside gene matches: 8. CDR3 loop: CASSIDRGGAVAYNEQFF. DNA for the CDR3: TGTGCCAGTAGTATAGATCGCGGGGGGGCCGTCGCCTACAATGAGCAGTTCTTC.

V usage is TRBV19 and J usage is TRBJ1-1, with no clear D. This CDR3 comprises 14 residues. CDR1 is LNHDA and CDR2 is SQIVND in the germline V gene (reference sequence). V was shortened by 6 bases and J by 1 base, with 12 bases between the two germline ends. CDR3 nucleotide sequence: TGTGCCAGTAGCCGGTCTTCCGGGAACACTGAAGCTTTCTTT. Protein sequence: CASSRSSGNTEAFF. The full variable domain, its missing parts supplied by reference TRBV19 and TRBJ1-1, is DGGITQSPKYLFRKEGQNVTLSCEQNLNHDAMYWYRQDPGQGLRLIYYSQIVNDFQKGDIAEGYSVSREKKESFPLTVTSAQKNPTAFYLCASSRSSGNTEAFFGQGTRLTVV.

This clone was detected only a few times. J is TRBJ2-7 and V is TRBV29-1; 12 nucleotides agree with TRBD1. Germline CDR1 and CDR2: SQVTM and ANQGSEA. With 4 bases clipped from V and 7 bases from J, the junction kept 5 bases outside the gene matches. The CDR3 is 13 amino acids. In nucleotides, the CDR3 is TGCAGCGTTGGGGGGACAGGGGGCGGAGAGCAGTACTTC. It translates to CSVGGTGGGEQYF.

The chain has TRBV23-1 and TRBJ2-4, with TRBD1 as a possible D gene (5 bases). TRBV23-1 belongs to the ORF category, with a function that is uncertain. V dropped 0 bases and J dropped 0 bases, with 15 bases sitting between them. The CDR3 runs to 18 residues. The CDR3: CASSQSRRVEIAKNIQYF. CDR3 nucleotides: TGCGCCAGCAGTCAATCACGCAGGGTAGAAATAGCCAAAAACATTCAGTACTTC.

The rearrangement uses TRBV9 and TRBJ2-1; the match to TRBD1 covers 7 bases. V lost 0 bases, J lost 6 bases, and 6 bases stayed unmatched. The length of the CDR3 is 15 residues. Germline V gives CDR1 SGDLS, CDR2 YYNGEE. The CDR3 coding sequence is TGTGCCAGCAGCGTAGGCGACAGGGCGGGCAATGAGCAGTTCTTC. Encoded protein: CASSVGDRAGNEQFF.

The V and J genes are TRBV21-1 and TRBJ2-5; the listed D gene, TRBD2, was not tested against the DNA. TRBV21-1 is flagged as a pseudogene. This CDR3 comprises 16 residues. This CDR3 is CASSPQPKSPQETQYF. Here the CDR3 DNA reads TGTGCCAGCAGCCCCCAACCTAAGAGCCCCCAAGAGACCCAGTACTTC.

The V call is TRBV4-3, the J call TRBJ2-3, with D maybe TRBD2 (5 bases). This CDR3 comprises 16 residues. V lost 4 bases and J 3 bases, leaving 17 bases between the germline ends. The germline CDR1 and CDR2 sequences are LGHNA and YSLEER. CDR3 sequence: CASSLPWQDLTDTQYF. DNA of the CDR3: TGCGCCAGCAGCCTCCCCTGGCAGGACTTAACAGATACGCAGTATTTT.

The DNA for the CDR3 is TGTGCCAGCAGCTTATACACTAGCAATGAGCAGTTCTTC. This translates into CASSLYTSNEQFF. The J gene is TRBJ2-1, the V gene TRBV7-2, with a tentative D call TRBD2 (5 bases). The CDR3 spans 13 residues. Germline V gives CDR1 SGHTA, CDR2 FQGNSA. Between the trimmed V and J ends, which lost 2 bases and 6 bases, there was a span of 8 bases.

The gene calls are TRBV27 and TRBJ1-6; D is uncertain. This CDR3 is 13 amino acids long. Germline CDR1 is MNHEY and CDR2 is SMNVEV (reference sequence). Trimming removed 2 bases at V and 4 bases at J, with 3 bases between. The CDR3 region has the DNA TGTGCCAGCAGTTTACAGTATAATTCACCCCTCCACTTT. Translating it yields CASSLQYNSPLHF.

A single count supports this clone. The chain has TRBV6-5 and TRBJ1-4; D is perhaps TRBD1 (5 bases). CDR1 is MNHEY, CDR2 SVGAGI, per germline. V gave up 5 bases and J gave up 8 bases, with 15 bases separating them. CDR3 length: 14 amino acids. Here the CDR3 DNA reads TGTGCCAGCAGTCCCCGCAGGGTTGGCGAAAAACTGTTTTTT. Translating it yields CASSPRRVGEKLFF.

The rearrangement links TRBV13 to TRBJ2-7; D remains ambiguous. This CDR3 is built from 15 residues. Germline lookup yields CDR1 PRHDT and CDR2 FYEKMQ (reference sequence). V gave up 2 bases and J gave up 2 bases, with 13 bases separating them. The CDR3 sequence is CASSLNRVTPYEQYF. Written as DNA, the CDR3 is TGTGCCAGCAGCTTAAACCGGGTTACCCCCTACGAGCAGTACTTC.

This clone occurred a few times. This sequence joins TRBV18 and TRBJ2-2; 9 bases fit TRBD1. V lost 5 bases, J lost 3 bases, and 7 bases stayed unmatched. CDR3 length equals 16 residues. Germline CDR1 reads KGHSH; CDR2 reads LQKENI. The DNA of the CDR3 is TGTGCCAGCTCAGCGGGACAGGGCGGTTACACCGGGGAGCTGTTTTTT. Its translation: CASSAGQGGYTGELFF.

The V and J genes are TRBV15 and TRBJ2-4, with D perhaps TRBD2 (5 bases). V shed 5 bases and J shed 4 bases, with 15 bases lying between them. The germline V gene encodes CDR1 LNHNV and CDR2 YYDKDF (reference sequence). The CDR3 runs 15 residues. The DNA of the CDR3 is TGTGCCACCAGCGGGAGAGAGGGCCGAAAAAACATTCAGTACTTC. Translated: CATSGREGRKNIQYF.

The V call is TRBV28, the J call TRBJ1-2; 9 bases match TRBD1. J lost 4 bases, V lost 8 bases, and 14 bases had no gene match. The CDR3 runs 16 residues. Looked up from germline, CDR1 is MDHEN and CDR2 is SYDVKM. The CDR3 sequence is CASDSRQGGLGYGYTF. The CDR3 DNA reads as TGTGCCAGCGACTCAAGACAGGGGGGATTAGGCTATGGCTACACCTTC.

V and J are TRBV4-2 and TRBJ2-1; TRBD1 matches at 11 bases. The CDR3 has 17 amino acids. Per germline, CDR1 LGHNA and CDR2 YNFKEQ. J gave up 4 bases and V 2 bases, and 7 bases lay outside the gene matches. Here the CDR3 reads CASSQRVGTGGYNEQFF. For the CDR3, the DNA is TGTGCCAGCAGCCAAAGGGTAGGGACAGGGGGATACAATGAGCAGTTCTTC.

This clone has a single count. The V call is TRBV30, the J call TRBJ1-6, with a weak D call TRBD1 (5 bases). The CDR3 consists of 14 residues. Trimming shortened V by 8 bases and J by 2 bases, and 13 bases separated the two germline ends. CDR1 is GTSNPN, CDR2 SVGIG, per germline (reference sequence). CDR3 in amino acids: CATLPGTYNSPLHF. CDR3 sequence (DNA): TGTGCCACTCTCCCAGGGACCTATAATTCACCCCTCCACTTT.

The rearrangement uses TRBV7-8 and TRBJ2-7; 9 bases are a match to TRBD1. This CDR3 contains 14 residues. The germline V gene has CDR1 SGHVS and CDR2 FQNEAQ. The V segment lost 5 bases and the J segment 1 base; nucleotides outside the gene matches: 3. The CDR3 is CASSIGTGSYEQYF. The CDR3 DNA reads TGTGCCAGCAGCATCGGGACAGGGTCCTACGAGCAGTACTTC.

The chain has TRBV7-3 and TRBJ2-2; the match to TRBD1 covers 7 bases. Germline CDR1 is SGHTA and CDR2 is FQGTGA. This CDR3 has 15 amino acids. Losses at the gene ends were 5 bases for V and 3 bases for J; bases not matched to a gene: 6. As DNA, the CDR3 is TGTGCCAGCAGCCCCCAGGGGGAATACACCGGGGAGCTGTTTTTT. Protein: CASSPQGEYTGELFF.

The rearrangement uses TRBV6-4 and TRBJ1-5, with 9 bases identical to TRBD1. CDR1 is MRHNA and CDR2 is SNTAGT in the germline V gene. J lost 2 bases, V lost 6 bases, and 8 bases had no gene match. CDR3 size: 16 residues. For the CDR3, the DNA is TGTGCCAGCAGCGGGACAGGGCAAAGGGGCAATCAGCCCCAGCATTTT. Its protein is CASSGTGQRGNQPQHF.

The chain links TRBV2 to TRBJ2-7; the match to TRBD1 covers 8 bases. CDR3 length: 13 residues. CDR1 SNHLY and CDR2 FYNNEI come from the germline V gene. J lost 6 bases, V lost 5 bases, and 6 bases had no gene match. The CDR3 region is CASSSDRAGEQYF. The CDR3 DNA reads TGTGCCAGCAGTTCGGACAGGGCTGGCGAGCAGTACTTC.

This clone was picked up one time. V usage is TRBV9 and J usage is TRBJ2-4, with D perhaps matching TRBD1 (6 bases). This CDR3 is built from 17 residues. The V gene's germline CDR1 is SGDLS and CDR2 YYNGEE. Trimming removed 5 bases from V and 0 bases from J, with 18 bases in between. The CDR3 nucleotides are TGTGCCAGCAGTACGGACAGTGCCATACTAGCCAAAAACATTCAGTACTTC. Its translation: CASSTDSAILAKNIQYF.